A selection of T cell receptor beta chains follows, all from one sample in a study of cytomegalovirus exposure and HLA in healthy donors. The method was immunoSEQ multiplex PCR; TCRdb's version includes in-frame clones alone and lacks a portion of them. The sample carries over 100,000 clones, less than 95% recorded once. Input material: PBMCs. These receptors all stem from a woman aged 18-30 years in good health and CMV-seronegative. Each CDR3 is given without its conserved first and last residue. Expanded clones get a size class; other rows say once, few or many, or leave the size out.

clone size | J gene | V gene | CDR3 protein
once | TRBJ2-1 | TRBV7-2 | ASSLPPQTLSYNEQF
. | TRBJ2-5 | TRBV10-3 | AISKTRTGEETQY
. | TRBJ2-7 | TRBV4-1 | ASSPSSVYEQY
. | TRBJ2-7 | TRBV4-3 | ASSQDWKEAGTYEQY
. | TRBJ2-7 | TRBV11-2 | ASSLAQPRDYSYEQY
once | TRBJ2-7 | TRBV19 | ASSSTRGAYEQY
. | TRBJ2-2 | TRBV9 | ASSTRASGRATGELF
. | TRBJ1-5 | TRBV5-1 | ASSPGGGMSNQPQH
. | TRBJ1-2 | TRBV29-1 | SVEAPEGPGYGYT
. | TRBJ2-1 | TRBV5-4 | ASSLSTGLAREQF
. | TRBJ2-3 | TRBV6-5 | ASRPGSTDTQY
once | TRBJ2-7 | TRBV7-3 | ASSLAGDYEQY
. | TRBJ2-7 | TRBV6-1 | ASKTDGAFSISQY
. | TRBJ1-3 | TRBV4-2 | ASSQDRGNTIY
. | TRBJ2-7 | TRBV10-2 | ASSESIPGSYEQY
. | TRBJ2-3 | TRBV29-1 | SVDRADTQY
. | TRBJ2-5 | TRBV18 | ASSPGLGETQY
. | TRBJ1-2 | TRBV4-3 | ASSHGTQMGYT
. | TRBJ2-1 | TRBV4-2 | ASSQGANEQF
. | TRBJ1-2 | TRBV18 | ASSPGQERAYGYT
once | TRBJ2-7 | TRBV2 | ASKGPQNHEQY
. | TRBJ2-7 | TRBV6-1 | ASSGQPRFNSYEQY
. | TRBJ2-5 | TRBV14 | ASSQGLAGGQKTQY
. | TRBJ2-3 | TRBV9 | ASSVGKRGSTDTQY
. | TRBJ2-7 | TRBV2 | ASSELQGPSYEQY
. | TRBJ2-7 | TRBV29-1 | SVVGAGVKPYEQY
. | TRBJ2-5 | TRBV6-5 | ASSYSTGMETQY
. | TRBJ2-2 | TRBV7-6 | ASSFELAGEYRVTGELF
. | TRBJ2-3 | TRBV5-1 | ASSLETSTDTQY
once | TRBJ1-2 | TRBV27 | ASSRPGGGAEGYT
. | TRBJ2-3 | TRBV11-2 | ASSVLGLGTDTQY
. | TRBJ2-7 | TRBV4-1 | ASSQVAGVSYEQY
. | TRBJ1-4 | TRBV29-1 | SVPDPGQPNEKLF
once | TRBJ1-1 | TRBV10-3 | AITGDGPAEAF
. | TRBJ2-3 | TRBV9 | ASSPLAGGPPDTQY
. | TRBJ1-2 | TRBV6-5 | ASRDRGRNGYT
. | TRBJ2-6 | TRBV9 | ASSVQKTPSGANVLT
. | TRBJ2-1 | TRBV4-3 | ASSRAVLRDEQF
once | TRBJ1-2 | TRBV4-1 | ASSQVLSGQNNYGYT
. | TRBJ2-3 | TRBV7-2 | ASSSPAGDTQY
. | TRBJ1-2 | TRBV5-1 | ASSTDRAYGYT
. | TRBJ1-6 | TRBV4-3 | ASSQRGAAYNSPLH
. | TRBJ1-2 | TRBV27 | ASSLGGQSYGYT
. | TRBJ1-1 | TRBV15 | ATSQVIWGGDTEAF
. | TRBJ2-7 | TRBV4-3 | ASSQGDWRSYEQY
. | TRBJ1-5 | TRBV10-3 | AISGRDSDQPQH
. | TRBJ2-3 | TRBV6-1 | ASSVTWASDTQY
. | TRBJ1-2 | TRBV4-1 | ASSWGGYGYT
once | TRBJ1-4 | TRBV4-2 | ASSPRQGNEKLF
. | TRBJ2-7 | TRBV9 | ASSPMGQGASYEQY
. | TRBJ2-5 | TRBV29-1 | SVDSGFRETQY